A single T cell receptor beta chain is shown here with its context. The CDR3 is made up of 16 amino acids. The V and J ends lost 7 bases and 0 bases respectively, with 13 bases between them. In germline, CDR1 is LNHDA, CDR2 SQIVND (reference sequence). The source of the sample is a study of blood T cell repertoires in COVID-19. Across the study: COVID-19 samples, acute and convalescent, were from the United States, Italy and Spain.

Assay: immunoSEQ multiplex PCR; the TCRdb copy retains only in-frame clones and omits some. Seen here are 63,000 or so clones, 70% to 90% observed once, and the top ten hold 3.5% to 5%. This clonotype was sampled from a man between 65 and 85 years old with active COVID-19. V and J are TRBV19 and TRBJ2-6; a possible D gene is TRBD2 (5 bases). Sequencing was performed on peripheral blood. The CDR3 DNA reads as TGTGCCAGTAAGGGCGGGTATCCCTCTGGGGCCAACGTCCTGACTTTC. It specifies CASKGGYPSGANVLTF.